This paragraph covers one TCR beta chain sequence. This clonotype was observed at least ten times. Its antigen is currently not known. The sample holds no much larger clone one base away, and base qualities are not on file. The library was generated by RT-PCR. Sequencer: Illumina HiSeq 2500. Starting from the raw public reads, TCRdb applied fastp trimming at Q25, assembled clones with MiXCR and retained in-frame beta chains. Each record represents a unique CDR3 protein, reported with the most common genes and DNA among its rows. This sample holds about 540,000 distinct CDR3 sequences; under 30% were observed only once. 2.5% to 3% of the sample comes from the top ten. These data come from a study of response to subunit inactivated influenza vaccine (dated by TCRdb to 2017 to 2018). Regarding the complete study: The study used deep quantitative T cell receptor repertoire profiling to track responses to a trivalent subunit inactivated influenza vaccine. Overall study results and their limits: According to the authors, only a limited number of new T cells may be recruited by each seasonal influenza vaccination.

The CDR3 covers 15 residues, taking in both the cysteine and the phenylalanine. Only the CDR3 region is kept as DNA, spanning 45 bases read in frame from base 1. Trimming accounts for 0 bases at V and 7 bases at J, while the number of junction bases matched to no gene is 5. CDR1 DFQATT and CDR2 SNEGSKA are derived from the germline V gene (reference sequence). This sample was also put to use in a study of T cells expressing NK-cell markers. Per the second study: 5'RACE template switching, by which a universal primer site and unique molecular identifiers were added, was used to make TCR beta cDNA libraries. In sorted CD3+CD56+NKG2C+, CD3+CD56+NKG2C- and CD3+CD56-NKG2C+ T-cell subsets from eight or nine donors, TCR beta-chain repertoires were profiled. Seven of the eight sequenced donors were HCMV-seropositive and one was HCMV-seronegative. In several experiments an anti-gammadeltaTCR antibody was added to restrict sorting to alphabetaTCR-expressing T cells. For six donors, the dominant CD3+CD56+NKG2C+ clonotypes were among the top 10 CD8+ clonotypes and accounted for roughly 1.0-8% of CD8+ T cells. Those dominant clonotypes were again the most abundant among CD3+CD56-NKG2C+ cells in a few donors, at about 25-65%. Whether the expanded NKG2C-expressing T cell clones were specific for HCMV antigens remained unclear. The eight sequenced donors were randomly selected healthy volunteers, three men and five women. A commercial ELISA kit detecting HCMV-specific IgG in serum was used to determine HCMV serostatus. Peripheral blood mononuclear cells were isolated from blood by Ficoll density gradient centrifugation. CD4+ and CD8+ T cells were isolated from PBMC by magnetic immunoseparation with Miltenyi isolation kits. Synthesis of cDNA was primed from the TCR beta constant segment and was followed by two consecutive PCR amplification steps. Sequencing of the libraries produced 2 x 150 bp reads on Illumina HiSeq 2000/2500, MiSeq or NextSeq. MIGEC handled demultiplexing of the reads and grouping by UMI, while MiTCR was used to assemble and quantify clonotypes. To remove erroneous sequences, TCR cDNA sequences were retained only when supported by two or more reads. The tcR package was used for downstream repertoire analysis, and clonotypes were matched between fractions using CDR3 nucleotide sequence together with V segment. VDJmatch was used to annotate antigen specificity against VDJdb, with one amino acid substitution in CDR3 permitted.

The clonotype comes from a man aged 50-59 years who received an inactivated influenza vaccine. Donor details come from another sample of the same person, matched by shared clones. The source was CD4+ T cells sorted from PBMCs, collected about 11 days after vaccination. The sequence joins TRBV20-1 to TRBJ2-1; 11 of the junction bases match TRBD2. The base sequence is TGCAGTGCTAGAGATGGTAGACTAGCGGGGAATGAGCAGTTCTTC. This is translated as CSARDGRLAGNEQFF.